This T cell receptor (beta chain) was captured in a study of blood T cells in healthy people across ages. The donors, all healthy, were Caucasians living in Russia, aged roughly 6 to 100. To note about this clonotype: Its specificity is not known.

Findings and limits, study-wide: Long-lived and aged donors differed, with more naive CD4+ cells and higher diversity in the long-lived.

It was with a sample-barcoded 5' primer and a J-beta primer mix that a second PCR of about 6 to 12 cycles was run. Sequencing yielded, for each sample, at least 3 million paired-end reads carrying CDR3. Using its own MiXCR run on the 5' RACE reads, TCRdb lists one record per CDR3 protein. This repertoire shows fewer than 650,000 distinct CDR3 sequences, around 27% found once; its top ten account for approximately 3.7%. This sample was shared with a second study, whose subject was T cells of mothers and their children. As that report states: Among related mother-child pairs, overlap was slightly higher than in unrelated pairs, though not significantly.

The receptor's source is a boy between 2 and 10 years old in good health. Sequencing was performed on blood.

The CDR3 region is CASSLFSGDYGYTF. The CDR3 bases are TGTGCCAGCAGCTTGTTTTCAGGGGACTATGGCTACACCTTC. The chain joins TRBV5-5 to TRBJ1-2; tentative D call: TRBD1 (6 bases). The CDR3 runs 14 residues. Germline values: CDR1 SGHKS, CDR2 YYEKEE (reference sequence). Trimming cost V 1 base and J 3 bases, with 10 bases left between them.